In this sample, the clone carrying this TCR beta chain turned up a few times. The data stem from a study of T-cell reconstitution after alpha-beta-depleted transplantation in children. The authors prepared the TCRbeta library with unique molecular identifiers. Each CDR3 protein is one row after TCRdb ran MiXCR on the PCR reads. This table has approximately 510,000 distinct CDR3 sequences, approximately 20% appearing once. Germline V gene lookup returns CDR1 SGHTS and CDR2 YDEGEE. J lost 4 bases, V lost 3 bases, and 3 bases had no gene match. The CDR3 runs to 14 residues. This sample comprised PBMCs from the stem cell graft donor, obtained from the stem cell graft. The TCR sequence derives from a human donor who donated a stem cell graft to a child with acute lymphoblastic leukemia. The V gene is TRBV5-8, the J gene TRBJ1-4, with TRBD1 matching over 7 bases. The CDR3 loop reads CASSSTGNNEKLFF. The CDR3, as DNA: TGTGCCAGCAGCTCGACAGGGAATAATGAAAAACTGTTTTTT.